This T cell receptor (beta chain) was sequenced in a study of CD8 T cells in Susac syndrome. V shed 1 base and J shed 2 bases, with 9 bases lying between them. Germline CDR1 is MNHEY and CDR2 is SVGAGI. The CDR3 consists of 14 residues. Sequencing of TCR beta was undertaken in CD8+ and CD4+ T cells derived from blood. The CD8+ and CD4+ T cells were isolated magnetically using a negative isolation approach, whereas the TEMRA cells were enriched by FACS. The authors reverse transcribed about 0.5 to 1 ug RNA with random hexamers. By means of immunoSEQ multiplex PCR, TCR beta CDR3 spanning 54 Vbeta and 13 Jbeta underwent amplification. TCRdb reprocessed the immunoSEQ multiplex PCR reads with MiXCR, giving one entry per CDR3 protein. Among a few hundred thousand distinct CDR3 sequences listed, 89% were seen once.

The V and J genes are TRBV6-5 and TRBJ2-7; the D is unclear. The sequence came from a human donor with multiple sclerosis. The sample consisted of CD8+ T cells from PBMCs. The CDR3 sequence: CASSYLERPYEQYF. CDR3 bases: TGTGCCAGCAGTTACTTAGAAAGGCCCTACGAGCAGTACTTC.